These T cell receptor beta chains were read from a single sample in a study of CD8+CD57+ T cells in acquired aplastic anemia. Via MiXCR, TCRdb re-called the reads, giving one row per CDR3 protein. The sample lists 150,000 or so distinct CDR3 sequences, 40% to 60% occurring once. Sequencing was done on a sample of sorted CD4+, CD8+, or CD8+CD57+ T cells (not recorded which) from PBMCs. The receptors come from a human donor with aplastic anemia. CDR3s include the opening cysteine and the closing phenylalanine or tryptophan. A D gene is named only where the DNA matches it firmly. Clone size, where shown, is once, few, many, or a class for clones that have expanded.

v_call: TRBV5-4; clone_size: -; d_call: -; j_call: TRBJ2-1; cdr3_aa: CASSLRQGRYNEQFF; cdr3_nt: TGTGCCAGCAGCTTAAGGCAGGGAAGGTACAATGAGCAGTTCTTC
v_call: TRBV20-1; clone_size: -; d_call: TRBD1; j_call: TRBJ2-7; cdr3_aa: CSAAGRTGLYEQYF; cdr3_nt: TGCAGTGCCGCCGGTAGGACAGGCCTATACGAGCAGTACTTC
v_call: TRBV5-8; clone_size: -; d_call: -; j_call: TRBJ1-4; cdr3_aa: CASSLTGDEKLFF; cdr3_nt: TGTGCCAGCAGCTTGACAGGCGACGAAAAACTGTTTTTT
v_call: TRBV7-9; clone_size: -; d_call: -; j_call: TRBJ1-2; cdr3_aa: CASSLAGDGYTF; cdr3_nt: TGTGCCAGCAGCTTAGCTGGGGATGGCTACACCTTC
v_call: TRBV12-3/TRBV12-4; clone_size: -; d_call: -; j_call: TRBJ1-2; cdr3_aa: CASSLGRRGYTF; cdr3_nt: TGTGCCAGCAGCCTTGGGAGGAGGGGCTACACCTTC
v_call: TRBV30; clone_size: -; d_call: -; j_call: TRBJ2-3; cdr3_aa: CAWKLTDTQYF; cdr3_nt: TGTGCCTGGAAACTAACAGATACGCAGTATTTT
v_call: TRBV24-1; clone_size: many; d_call: TRBD1; j_call: TRBJ2-7; cdr3_aa: CATSEWTGISYEQYF; cdr3_nt: TGTGCCACCAGTGAATGGACAGGGATCTCCTACGAGCAGTACTTC
v_call: TRBV7-2; clone_size: -; d_call: -; j_call: TRBJ2-1; cdr3_aa: CASSLVYNEQFF; cdr3_nt: TGTGCCAGCAGCTTAGTGTACAATGAGCAGTTCTTC
v_call: TRBV19; clone_size: many; d_call: -; j_call: TRBJ1-2; cdr3_aa: CAVEERGANYGYTF; cdr3_nt: TGTGCCGTAGAGGAGCGAGGTGCTAACTATGGCTACACCTTC
v_call: TRBV9; clone_size: many; d_call: TRBD2; j_call: TRBJ2-7; cdr3_aa: CASSRTSGNSYEQYF; cdr3_nt: TGTGCCAGCAGCCGTACTAGCGGGAATTCCTACGAGCAGTACTTC
v_call: TRBV14; clone_size: many; d_call: TRBD1; j_call: TRBJ1-6; cdr3_aa: CASSQGVINRGLGSPLHF; cdr3_nt: TGTGCCAGCAGCCAAGGGGTCATCAACAGGGGACTTGGATCACCCCTCCACTTT
v_call: TRBV7-6; clone_size: many; d_call: -; j_call: TRBJ2-3; cdr3_aa: CASSLRTDTDTQYF; cdr3_nt: TGTGCCAGCAGCTTAAGAACAGACACAGATACGCAGTATTTT
v_call: TRBV12-3/TRBV12-4; clone_size: -; d_call: -; j_call: TRBJ2-5; cdr3_aa: CASSLGGGRGVTQYF; cdr3_nt: TGTGCCAGCAGTTTAGGAGGTGGCAGGGGTGTGACCCAGTACTTC
v_call: TRBV5-6; clone_size: -; d_call: -; j_call: TRBJ1-2; cdr3_aa: CASSLAGSSFRYGYTF; cdr3_nt: TGTGCCAGCAGCTTGGCGGGTAGCTCCTTTCGCTATGGCTACACCTTC
v_call: TRBV9; clone_size: many; d_call: -; j_call: TRBJ1-1; cdr3_aa: CASSEGTVPNAFF; cdr3_nt: TGTGCCAGCAGCGAAGGAACAGTGCCGAATGCTTTCTTT
v_call: TRBV30; clone_size: -; d_call: -; j_call: TRBJ1-1; cdr3_aa: CAWGGVRTEAFF; cdr3_nt: TGTGCCTGGGGGGGGGTTAGGACTGAAGCTTTCTTT
v_call: TRBV20-1; clone_size: -; d_call: TRBD2; j_call: TRBJ2-1; cdr3_aa: CSAEKLAGSYNEQFF; cdr3_nt: TGCAGTGCTGAAAAGCTAGCGGGGTCCTACAATGAGCAGTTCTTC
v_call: TRBV12-3/TRBV12-4; clone_size: once; d_call: -; j_call: TRBJ1-2; cdr3_aa: CASSWAAINYGYTF; cdr3_nt: TGTGCCAGCAGTTGGGCCGCAATTAACTATGGCTACACCTTC
v_call: TRBV11-1; clone_size: -; d_call: -; j_call: TRBJ2-3; cdr3_aa: CASSFGGGGPGTQYF; cdr3_nt: TGTGCCAGCAGCTTTGGGGGAGGAGGCCCAGGTACGCAGTATTTT
v_call: TRBV27; clone_size: -; d_call: -; j_call: TRBJ2-2; cdr3_aa: CASSLSGTGELFF; cdr3_nt: TGTGCCAGCAGTTTGTCCGGCACCGGGGAGCTGTTTTTT
v_call: TRBV27; clone_size: -; d_call: -; j_call: TRBJ1-1; cdr3_aa: CASSSGTAPRATEAFF; cdr3_nt: TGTGCCAGCAGTTCGGGGACGGCCCCCAGGGCCACTGAAGCTTTCTTT
v_call: TRBV15; clone_size: -; d_call: -; j_call: TRBJ1-2; cdr3_aa: CATSSERWGYTF; cdr3_nt: TGTGCCACCAGCAGTGAAAGGTGGGGCTACACTTTC
v_call: TRBV7-2; clone_size: -; d_call: TRBD1; j_call: TRBJ1-5; cdr3_aa: CASSVTRGRNQPQHF; cdr3_nt: TGTGCCAGCAGCGTGACCAGGGGGCGGAATCAGCCCCAGCATTTT
v_call: TRBV6-5; clone_size: -; d_call: -; j_call: TRBJ2-3; cdr3_aa: CASRERFTDTQYF; cdr3_nt: TGTGCCAGCAGGGAAAGATTCACAGATACGCAGTATTTT
v_call: TRBV29-1; clone_size: -; d_call: TRBD1; j_call: TRBJ1-1; cdr3_aa: CSVDHPTGGGFGAFF; cdr3_nt: TGCAGCGTTGATCACCCTACAGGGGGAGGATTCGGTGCTTTCTTT